This T cell receptor beta chain was sequenced in a study of OX40 agonist ivuxolimab in advanced cancers. Germline V gene lookup returns CDR1 SNHLY and CDR2 FYNNEI. The CDR3 is 12 amino acids. Study-level findings and limits: By week 6 at 0.1 to 3.0 mg/kg, blood CD4+ and CD8+ T cells had expanded clonally. Compared with CD4+, CD8+ T cells on average had more expanded clones.

The repertoire was sequenced with immunoSEQ multiplex PCR; TCRdb's copy has only in-frame clones and lacks some. This sample yields 50,000 or so clones, of which 86% are seen a single time; 6.5% to 7.5% belongs to the top ten. Remarks on this clone: Its target is unknown. Mismatch with germline at one junction end may stem from a read error.

This TCR was sampled from an adult with an advanced solid tumor such as melanoma, head and neck, liver or kidney cancer. The J gene is TRBJ2-7, the V gene TRBV2; 7 bases match TRBD2. This material consisted of CD4+ or CD8+ T cells sorted from blood, taken in a trial of the OX40 agonist ivuxolimab. The CDR3 spells CASRGVGERFDF. For the CDR3, the DNA is TGTGCCAGCCGGGGGGTGGGTGAGCGTTTTGACTTC.